Given below is one T cell receptor (beta chain) in context. Its specificity is not known. Without sorting, samples used tens of millions of PBMCs for genomic DNA. The data are from a study of shared clonotypes between healthy human individuals. Deep-level assay runs were performed. Produced via immunoSEQ multiplex PCR; TCRdb's table is partial and in-frame only. The sample lists about 87,000 clones, roughly 50% seen once, with about 15% in the top ten. The V gene lost 0 bases and the J gene lost 7 bases, with 7 bases spanning the gap. The CDR3 runs to 12 residues. Germline values: CDR1 SGHRS, CDR2 YFSETQ. Broader study findings: Represented diversity (both genetic and exposure-history) was limited by the small number of donors.

The source is a woman aged 40 to 49 in good health. Some clones in this sample may be carry-over from other donors' samples. This chain joins TRBV5-1 and TRBJ2-5; D unclear. Sequenced input: PBMCs. Here the CDR3 reads CASSLDRATQYF. The CDR3 DNA sequence: TGCGCCAGCAGCTTGGACCGGGCGACCCAGTACTTC.